The subject of this entry is one T cell receptor beta chain. The data belong to a study of blood T cell repertoires in COVID-19. Study in general: Specimens from acute and convalescent COVID-19 originated in the United States, Italy and Spain. From T cells, B-cell-depleted T cells, or PBMCs came the material, which was cDNA or gDNA.

This CDR3 has 12 residues. Germline V lookup: CDR1 SGHTA, CDR2 FQGTGA. The V end was cut by 3 bases, the J end by 7 bases, with 9 bases between. As handled by the study authors: Reference gene primers were amplified, and this amplification served to estimate nucleated cell counts. Clones were sequenced by immunoSEQ multiplex PCR, and TCRdb holds only the in-frame ones, with some missing. V and J calls and clone size are given by that table; D and trimming were obtained from the DNA. Counted here are approximately 77,000 clones, about 91% occurring once; the ten biggest clones make up about 7%. The chain recombines TRBV7-3 with TRBJ1-1; D is ambiguous. The sequencing input was peripheral blood. This TCR came from a woman older than 75 with acute or convalescent COVID-19. Written as DNA, the CDR3 is TGTGCCAGCAGCTTCGGGGTTGGTGAAGCTTTCTTT. Protein sequence: CASSFGVGEAFF.